This passage covers 13 T cell receptor beta chains from one sample sequenced in a study of response to subunit inactivated influenza vaccine. TCRdb passed the RT-PCR reads through MiXCR, listing each CDR3 protein once. The repertoire holds fewer than 800,000 distinct CDR3 sequences, with 15% to 17% as singletons. The input for sequencing was PBMCs from blood, taken 12 days after vaccination. The receptors were gathered from a man in his forties or fifties who received an inactivated influenza vaccine.

V gene TRBV9 combines with J gene TRBJ2-1; TRBD2 matches at 10 bases. The V gene's germline CDR1 is SGDLS and CDR2 YYNGEE. This CDR3 comprises 17 residues. Losses at the gene ends were 0 bases for V and 6 bases for J; bases not matched to a gene: 9. CDR3 in amino acids: CASSVVASGSWGNEQFF. The CDR3 nucleotides are TGTGCCAGCAGCGTAGTCGCTAGCGGGAGCTGGGGCAATGAGCAGTTCTTC.

This clonotype was observed many times. The V and J genes are TRBV21-1 and TRBJ2-1; whether TRBD2, the table's D call, matches the DNA was not checked. TRBV21-1 is a pseudogene. The CDR3 covers 14 residues. The CDR3 here is CASSNPSGKSEQFF. CDR3 bases: TGTGCCAGCAGCAACCCTAGCGGGAAATCTGAGCAGTTCTTC.

This clonotype was detected a few times. The chain carries TRBV20-1 and TRBJ2-1; TRBD2 matches at 8 bases. The germline CDR1 and CDR2 sequences are DFQATT and SNEGSKA (reference sequence). The CDR3 totals 12 residues. With 8 bases clipped from V and 8 bases from J, the junction kept 8 bases outside the gene matches. The CDR3 nucleotides read TGCAGTCCTCGGGGGGGGGCAGATGAGCAGTTCTTC. Its translation: CSPRGGADEQFF.

This clonotype was counted between two and nine times. This rearrangement joins TRBV20-1 to TRBJ2-1; 9 bases agree with TRBD1. From germline, CDR1 is DFQATT and CDR2 SNEGSKA (reference sequence). J lost 6 bases, V lost 3 bases, and 6 bases had no gene match. This CDR3 is 14 amino acids long. This CDR3 is CSASGDRVSNEQFF. DNA of the CDR3: TGCAGTGCTAGCGGGGACAGGGTTTCCAATGAGCAGTTCTTC.

The chain employs TRBV6-7 and TRBJ1-1; 10 bases map to TRBD1. TRBV6-7 is given ORF status, its function remaining uncertain. Trimming at V came to 5 bases and at J to 6 bases, leaving 6 bases not matched to a gene. The CDR3 contains 14 residues. CDR3 sequence reads: CASSPGTGVSEAFF. CDR3 DNA sequence: TGTGCCAGCAGTCCCGGGACAGGGGTATCTGAAGCTTTCTTT.

The V call is TRBV15, the J call TRBJ1-1; 7 nucleotides agree with TRBD1. CDR1 and CDR2 from the germline V gene are LNHNV and YYDKDF (reference sequence). CDR3 size: 15 residues. The V segment lost 8 bases and the J segment 0 bases; nucleotides outside the gene matches: 9. The CDR3 protein is CATRITGAVNTEAFF. CDR3 nucleotides: TGTGCCACCCGTATAACAGGGGCGGTGAACACTGAAGCTTTCTTT.

The CDR3 sequence: CSVGPSNNEQFF. CDR3 nucleotide sequence: TGCAGCGTTGGTCCGAGTAACAATGAGCAGTTCTTC. The chain carries TRBV29-1 and TRBJ2-1; D unclear. V shed 4 bases and J shed 5 bases, with 9 bases lying between them. This CDR3 is 12 amino acids long. CDR1 and CDR2 from the germline V gene are SQVTM and ANQGSEA.

This clonotype was counted at least ten times. This chain joins TRBV12-3 or TRBV12-4 and TRBJ2-7, with D maybe TRBD2 (5 bases). Between the trimmed V and J ends, which lost 6 bases and 2 bases, there was a span of 14 bases. CDR3 length: 14 amino acids. This chain's CDR3 is CASSPRGGPYEQYF. The CDR3 region has the DNA TGTGCCAGCAGCCCGCGTGGAGGCCCCTACGAGCAGTACTTC.

This clonotype came up many times. The rearrangement joins TRBV6-2 or TRBV6-3 to TRBJ1-2, with D perhaps matching TRBD1 (5 bases). With 2 bases removed from V and 8 bases from J, the gap between germline ends came to 12 bases. This CDR3 has 13 residues. The germline V gene encodes CDR1 MNHEY and CDR2 SVGEGT. The CDR3 DNA reads TGTGCCAGCAGTTACGGACGACAGTCCGGCTACACCTTC. Its protein product is CASSYGRQSGYTF.

The V gene is TRBV20-1, the J gene TRBJ2-7; perhaps TRBD2 as D (5 bases). Germline loops: CDR1 DFQATT, CDR2 SNEGSKA (reference sequence). The V end was cut by 7 bases, the J end by 5 bases, with 15 bases between. This CDR3 has 12 residues. CDR3 sequence reads: CSGGLGPDEQYF. CDR3 nucleotides: TGCAGTGGAGGACTGGGCCCTGACGAGCAGTACTTC.

V usage is TRBV6-2 or TRBV6-3 and J usage is TRBJ1-1; 7 bases fit TRBD1. Germline V gives CDR1 MNHEY, CDR2 SVGEGT. This CDR3 is 14 amino acids long. Trimming at V came to 2 bases and at J to 5 bases, leaving 5 bases not matched to a gene. This chain's CDR3 is CASSYAGGLTEAFF. The CDR3 nucleotides are TGTGCCAGCAGTTACGCAGGGGGATTGACTGAAGCTTTCTTT.

This clonotype was counted only a few times. The CDR3 is CASTGQGSYEQYF. The DNA of the CDR3 is TGTGCCAGCACCGGACAGGGCTCCTACGAGCAGTACTTC. The V call is TRBV2, the J call TRBJ2-7; 8 bases align to TRBD1. Trimming took 7 bases from V and 0 from J; bases not matched to a gene: 2. The length of the CDR3 is 13 residues. Germline V lookup: CDR1 SNHLY, CDR2 FYNNEI.

This chain joins TRBV7-2 and TRBJ2-7, with 8 bases lining up with TRBD1. After removal of 8 bases from V and 4 bases from J, the junction contained 10 bases not matched to a gene. CDR3 size: 14 residues. Germline-derived CDR1 and CDR2 are SGHTA and FQGNSA. CDR3 nucleotide sequence: TGTGCCAGCGGAGACAGGGGTTCGGGTTACGAGCAGTACTTC. Translation gives CASGDRGSGYEQYF.